This entry lists 19 T cell receptor beta chains sequenced from one sample in a study of cytomegalovirus exposure and HLA in healthy donors. It was with 60 Vbeta and 13 Jbeta primers that the PCR ran. Profiled with immunoSEQ multiplex PCR; TCRdb holds only in-frame clones, not every one. There are some 190,000 clones in the sample; 81% occur only once, and more than 1.5% lies in the top ten. Sample: PBMCs. These TCRs come from a man aged 18 to 30 in good health and CMV-seronegative.

V and J are TRBV28 and TRBJ1-2; 8 nucleotides agree with TRBD1. CDR3 length: 15 residues. The germline V gene has CDR1 MDHEN and CDR2 SYDVKM. V dropped 6 bases and J dropped 8; count of bases not matched to a gene: 14. DNA for the CDR3: TGTGCCAGCAGACCGGGACAGGTATTTTTGAGAGGCTACACCTTC. Protein sequence: CASRPGQVFLRGYTF.

This clone was seen only once. This chain links TRBV28 with TRBJ2-7; tentatively, D is TRBD1 (6 bases). V lost 7 bases and J lost 1, with 14 bases in between. This CDR3 has 14 residues. Looked up from germline, CDR1 is MDHEN and CDR2 is SYDVKM. The CDR3 loop is CASTPDRTSYEQYF. The CDR3 DNA is TGTGCCAGCACCCCAGACAGGACGTCCTACGAGCAGTACTTC.

The chain uses TRBV6-5 and TRBJ1-2, with 7 bases identical to TRBD1. V gave up 4 bases and J gave up 6 bases; unmatched junction bases: 8. This CDR3 region has 14 residues. Per germline, CDR1 MNHEY and CDR2 SVGAGI. CDR3 amino acids: CASSSGQVTNGYTF. The CDR3 coding sequence is TGTGCCAGCAGTTCCGGACAGGTGACGAATGGCTACACCTTC.

The chain combines TRBV4-3 with TRBJ1-1; the D gene is possibly TRBD1 (6 bases). The germline CDR1 and CDR2 sequences are LGHNA and YSLEER. Deletions cut 2 bases from V and 1 base from J, with 11 bases between. This CDR3 comprises 15 residues. The CDR3 bases are TGCGCCAGCAGCCAACCAGGGGTGGGGAACACTGAAGCTTTCTTT. Residues: CASSQPGVGNTEAFF.

Points on this clone: Germline and junction disagree at one end, which may indicate a read error. The rearrangement uses TRBV9 and TRBJ2-5; 9 bases are shared with TRBD2. CDR1 is SGDLS, CDR2 YYNGEE, per germline. CDR3 size: 15 residues. The CDR3 region is CASSVGAAGGEAQYF. CDR3 nucleotide sequence: TGTGCCAGCAGCGTAGGGGCAGCGGGGGGAGAGGCCCAGTACTTC. Full variable domain (rest looked up from reference TRBV9 and TRBJ2-5): DSGVTQTPKHLITATGQRVTLRCSPRSGDLSVYWYQQSLDQGLQFLIQYYNGEERAKGNILERFSAQQFPDLHSELNLSSLELGDSALYFCASSVGAAGGEAQYFGPGTRLLVL.

This clone was observed once. At one end the junction does not follow the germline gene, possibly because of a read error. V usage is TRBV19 and J usage is TRBJ2-3; 8 bases are a match to TRBD2. The CDR3 is 20 residues long. Germline CDR1 is LNHDA and CDR2 is SQIVND (reference sequence). The DNA of the CDR3 is TGTGCCAGTAGTATAGTTGGGGGGGACCATAGCGGGGAGATCACAGATGCGCAGTATTTT. Translating it yields CASSIVGGDHSGEITDAQYF.

The chain joins TRBV11-3 to TRBJ2-3; 8 bases map to TRBD2. The CDR3 totals 16 residues. Per germline, CDR1 SGHNT and CDR2 YENEEA. The V segment lost 5 bases and the J segment 0 bases; nucleotides outside the gene matches: 7. In DNA form, the CDR3 reads TGTGCCAGCAGCCTTGGGACTAGAGAAAGCACAGATACGCAGTATTTT. Its translation is CASSLGTRESTDTQYF.

There are a few counts of this clone. The chain is built from TRBV2 and TRBJ2-3; 13 bases line up with TRBD2. The CDR3 length is 17 residues. V lost 1 base and J lost 5; bases outside the gene matches: 6. CDR1 is SNHLY, CDR2 FYNNEI, per germline. CDR3 region: CASSEGTSGGAVDTQYF. The CDR3 bases are TGTGCCAGCAGTGAAGGAACTAGCGGGGGGGCGGTAGATACGCAGTATTTT.

The table lists this clone with a few counts. The chain employs TRBV5-1 and TRBJ2-3; D might be TRBD2 (6 bases). V gave up 1 base and J gave up 3 bases, with 9 bases separating them. CDR3 size: 14 residues. Germline lookup yields CDR1 SGHRS and CDR2 YFSETQ. Here the CDR3 DNA reads TGCGCCAGCAGCTTGTTGGGGGGAACAGATACGCAGTATTTT. Residues: CASSLLGGTDTQYF.

The chain is built from TRBV5-1 and TRBJ1-2; 8 nucleotides align to TRBD1. V lost 6 bases and J lost 7; bases outside the gene matches: 11. This CDR3 has 14 residues. Germline loops: CDR1 SGHRS, CDR2 YFSETQ. The CDR3 region has the DNA TGCGCCAGCACCCTGGCGACAGGGGAGGGTGGCTACACCTTC. Translation gives CASTLATGEGGYTF.

CDR3 sequence reads: CASSQLRDRENTGELFF. CDR3 nucleotides: TGTGCCAGCAGCCAACTCAGGGACAGGGAAAACACCGGGGAGCTGTTTTTT. The chain recombines TRBV5-6 with TRBJ2-2; TRBD1 agrees at 9 bases. This CDR3 is built from 17 residues. CDR1 is SGHDT and CDR2 is YYEEEE in the germline V gene. Losses at the gene ends were 4 bases for V and 2 bases for J; bases not matched to a gene: 9. Full variable domain (outside the CDR3, taken from reference TRBV5-6 and TRBJ2-2): DAGVTQSPTHLIKTRGQQVTLRCSPKSGHDTVSWYQQALGQGPQFIFQYYEEEERQRGNFPDRFSGHQFPNYSSELNVNALLLGDSALYLCASSQLRDRENTGELFFGEGSRLTVL.

CDR3 residues: CSVRRGARYGYTF. The CDR3 bases are TGCAGCGTCCGTCGGGGGGCGCGCTATGGCTACACCTTC. The chain links TRBV29-1 to TRBJ1-2, with TRBD1 as a possible D gene (6 bases). Trimming stripped 6 bases from V and 4 bases from J, with 15 bases between. There are 13 residues in the CDR3. Germline values: CDR1 SQVTM, CDR2 ANQGSEA. The complete variable domain, with remaining parts taken from reference TRBV29-1 and TRBJ1-2, reads SAVISQKPSRDICQRGTSLTIQCQVDSQVTMMFWYRQQPGQSLTLIATANQGSEATYESGFVIDKFPISRPNLTFSTLTVSNMSPEDSSIYLCSVRRGARYGYTFGSGTRLTVV.

This chain uses TRBV5-4 with TRBJ2-7; TRBD2 matches at 8 bases. V shed 0 bases and J 4 bases; nucleotides not matched to a gene: 3. The germline V gene has CDR1 SGHNT and CDR2 YYREEE (reference sequence). The CDR3 is 14 residues long. CDR3 protein: CASSLAGTRYEQYF. DNA for the CDR3: TGTGCCAGCAGCTTGGCCGGGACTAGGTACGAGCAGTACTTC. Together with reference TRBV5-4 and TRBJ2-7, the CDR3 gives the full variable domain: ETGVTQSPTHLIKTRGQQVTLRCSSQSGHNTVSWYQQALGQGPQFIFQYYREEENGRGNFPPRFSGLQFPNYSSELNVNALELDDSALYLCASSLAGTRYEQYFGPGTRLTVT.

The chain recombines TRBV7-3 with TRBJ2-1; a possible D gene is TRBD2 (5 bases). V gave up 2 bases and J gave up 0 bases, with 14 bases separating them. This CDR3 is built from 17 residues. Germline V lookup: CDR1 SGHTA, CDR2 FQGTGA. This CDR3 is CASSLGPRGSSYNEQFF. The CDR3 coding sequence is TGTGCCAGCAGCTTAGGGCCCAGAGGGAGCTCCTACAATGAGCAGTTCTTC. Supplemented by reference TRBV7-3 and TRBJ2-1, the full variable domain reads GAGVSQTPSNKVTEKGKYVELRCDPISGHTALYWYRQSLGQGPEFLIYFQGTGAADDSGLPNDRFFAVRPEGSVSTLKIQRTERGDSAVYLCASSLGPRGSSYNEQFFGPGTRLTVL.

CDR3 in DNA: TGTGCCAGCAGTTCCCCGGGGGGCTACACCTTC. Translation gives CASSSPGGYTF. The chain is built from TRBV6-6 and TRBJ1-2; D not resolved. In germline, CDR1 is MNHNY, CDR2 SVGAGI (reference sequence). The germline V and J ends were trimmed by 4 bases and 8 bases, with 8 bases remaining between them. The CDR3 has 11 residues.

The chain employs TRBV7-9 and TRBJ1-2, with D possibly being TRBD1 (6 bases). Trimming removed 4 bases from V and 6 bases from J, with 12 bases in between. The CDR3 is made up of 13 amino acids. Germline CDR1 reads SEHNR; CDR2 reads FQNEAQ (reference sequence). The CDR3 DNA reads as TGTGCCAGCAGCTCCGACAGGTATAATGGCTACACCTTC. It specifies CASSSDRYNGYTF. The full variable domain, rest sourced from reference TRBV7-9 and TRBJ1-2, is DTGVSQNPRHKITKRGQNVTFRCDPISEHNRLYWYRQTLGQGPEFLTYFQNEAQLEKSRLLSDRFSAERPKGSFSTLEIQRTEQGDSAMYLCASSSDRYNGYTFGSGTRLTVV.

This clone was observed a few times. The chain has TRBV11-2 and TRBJ2-1; possible D gene TRBD1, 5 bases. This CDR3 is 16 amino acids long. V was shortened by 2 bases and J by 0 bases, with 11 bases between the two germline ends. Germline V gene lookup returns CDR1 SGHAT and CDR2 FQNNGV. The CDR3 nucleotides are TGTGCCAGCAGCTTAAGGGGCGACCGCTCCTACAATGAGCAGTTCTTC. Amino acids: CASSLRGDRSYNEQFF. The full variable domain, its missing parts supplied by reference TRBV11-2 and TRBJ2-1, is EAGVAQSPRYKIIEKRQSVAFWCNPISGHATLYWYQQILGQGPKLLIQFQNNGVVDDSQLPKDRFSAERLKGVDSTLKIQPAKLEDSAVYLCASSLRGDRSYNEQFFGPGTRLTVL.

The V and J genes are TRBV7-3 and TRBJ2-2; 11 positions agree with TRBD2. This CDR3 region has 17 residues. The germline V gene encodes CDR1 SGHTA and CDR2 FQGTGA. Losses at the gene ends were 5 bases for V and 4 bases for J; bases not matched to a gene: 9. CDR3 sequence: CASSQTSGSSSTGELFF. In DNA form, the CDR3 reads TGTGCCAGCAGCCAAACTAGCGGGAGTTCGTCCACCGGGGAGCTGTTTTTT.

The chain uses TRBV15 and TRBJ2-1; 7 nucleotides line up with TRBD1. The V gene end was trimmed by 1 base and the J gene end by 8 bases; junction bases not matched to a gene: 11. The germline gives CDR1 LNHNV, CDR2 YYDKDF (reference sequence). The CDR3 sequence is 16 residues long. Here the CDR3 DNA reads TGTGCCACCAGCAGAGGATACAGGGGAGTTACGTATGAGCAGTTCTTC. Amino acid sequence: CATSRGYRGVTYEQFF.